A single sample is the source of the 16 T cell receptor beta chains below, sequenced in a study of blood T cell repertoires in COVID-19. The repertoire was sequenced with immunoSEQ multiplex PCR; TCRdb's copy has only in-frame clones and lacks some. Of some 180,000 clones in the sample, around 90% were seen once. The sequenced sample consisted of peripheral blood. These receptors all come from a woman of 80 years or more with COVID-19, enrolled during active disease.

This chain links TRBV6-5 with TRBJ1-2; D is perhaps TRBD1 (6 bases). Germline CDR1 reads MNHEY; CDR2 reads SVGAGI. The CDR3 sequence is 13 residues long. Trimming removed 2 bases from V and 2 bases from J, with 6 bases in between. The DNA of the CDR3 is TGTGCCAGCAGTTACGACAGGAACTATGGCTACACCTTC. This codes for CASSYDRNYGYTF.

The rearrangement uses TRBV11-2 and TRBJ2-3, with 11 bases fitting TRBD2. J gave up 5 bases and V 1 base, and 5 bases lay outside the gene matches. This CDR3 region has 16 residues. Germline CDR1 and CDR2: SGHAT and FQNNGV. This chain's CDR3 is CASSLVLAGGVDTQYF. In DNA form, the CDR3 reads TGTGCCAGCAGCTTAGTTCTAGCGGGAGGAGTAGATACGCAGTATTTT.

The CDR3 here is CASSPGRGRDEKLFF. CDR3 in DNA: TGCGCCAGCAGCCCCGGCCGCGGGCGGGATGAAAAACTGTTTTTT. V usage is TRBV5-1 and J usage is TRBJ1-4; no clear D gene. Germline V CDR1 and CDR2: SGHRS, YFSETQ. CDR3 length: 15 amino acids. V shed 4 bases and J shed 6 bases, with 16 bases lying between them.

This clone was seen more than once but under ten times. This rearrangement joins TRBV4-3 to TRBJ1-1, with D tentatively TRBD1 (5 bases). V gave up 3 bases and J gave up 5 bases, with 10 bases separating them. The CDR3 sequence is 13 residues long. Germline values: CDR1 LGHNA, CDR2 YSLEER. The CDR3 sequence is CASSQGGWTEAFF. DNA for the CDR3: TGCGCCAGCAGCCAGGGGGGGTGGACTGAAGCTTTCTTT.

V gene TRBV5-5 combines with J gene TRBJ1-2; 7 bases are a match to TRBD1. Germline V gene sequence: CDR1 SGHKS, CDR2 YYEKEE (reference sequence). The V segment lost 2 bases and the J segment 5 bases; nucleotides outside the gene matches: 6. The CDR3 is 14 amino acids. CDR3 bases: TGTGCCAGCAGCTTACAACAGGGGACATATGGCTACACCTTC. Amino acids: CASSLQQGTYGYTF.

The chain combines TRBV7-3 with TRBJ2-1; possible D gene TRBD1, 6 bases. The germline CDR1 and CDR2 sequences are SGHTA and FQGTGA. This CDR3 contains 18 residues. The ends were cut back, 2 bases at V and 4 bases at J, with 21 bases in the middle. The CDR3 DNA sequence: TGTGCCAGCAGCTTAGCACCACAAGAGACAGGACCATACAATGAGCAGTTCTTC. This codes for CASSLAPQETGPYNEQFF.

The chain links TRBV3-1 (or the pseudogene TRBV3-2) to TRBJ1-2, with 7 nucleotides matching TRBD1. The V and J ends lost 3 bases and 2 bases, in that order; junction bases with no gene match: 3. The CDR3 contains 14 residues. The germline CDR1 and CDR2 sequences are LGHDT and YNNKEL (reference sequence). CDR3 coding DNA: TGTGCCAGCAGCCAGGGGACAGAGAACTATGGCTACACCTTC. Translated: CASSQGTENYGYTF.

This chain uses TRBV7-8 with TRBJ2-3; 8 nucleotides align to TRBD1. With V trimmed by 5 bases and J by 3 bases, 7 bases remained unmatched. CDR1 is SGHVS and CDR2 is FQNEAQ in the germline V gene. CDR3 length: 15 residues. This CDR3 reads CASSIGQGQTDTQYF. DNA of the CDR3: TGTGCCAGCAGCATAGGACAGGGTCAGACAGATACGCAGTATTTT.

The rearrangement uses TRBV25-1 and TRBJ2-5, with 9 bases matching TRBD2. This CDR3 spans 17 amino acids. Trimming took 1 base from V and 0 from J; bases not matched to a gene: 6. Germline values: CDR1 MGHDK, CDR2 SYGVNS. For the CDR3, the DNA is TGTGCCAGCAGTGAATGGGCGGCTAGCGGGAACCAAGAGACCCAGTACTTC. This translates into CASSEWAASGNQETQYF.

The chain uses TRBV28 and TRBJ1-3; 8 nucleotides align to TRBD1. This CDR3 has 15 residues. The V and J ends lost 5 bases and 2 bases, in that order; junction bases with no gene match: 5. CDR1 and CDR2 (germline): MDHEN, SYDVKM. CDR3 DNA: TGTGCCAGCAGTCCACTGACAGGGGCTGGAAACACCATATATTTT. Translated, it gives CASSPLTGAGNTIYF.

The chain recombines TRBV27 with TRBJ2-1, with D tentatively TRBD2 (6 bases). The V gene's germline CDR1 is MNHEY and CDR2 SMNVEV (reference sequence). Trimming pared 6 bases from V and 10 bases from J, leaving 19 bases between. The CDR3 totals 14 residues. CDR3 loop: CASRRVGGAGEQFF. CDR3 bases: TGTGCCAGCAGGAGAGTAGGAGGGGCTGGGGAGCAGTTCTTC.

The chain has TRBV5-5 and TRBJ2-1, with 9 nucleotides matching TRBD2. This CDR3 comprises 15 residues. CDR1 SGHKS and CDR2 YYEKEE come from the germline V gene (reference sequence). The J segment lost 4 bases and the V segment lost 0 bases, leaving 2 bases of the junction unmatched. This CDR3 is CASSLGLAVYNEQFF. The CDR3 region has the DNA TGTGCCAGCAGCTTGGGACTAGCGGTGTACAATGAGCAGTTCTTC.

The rearrangement uses TRBV19 and TRBJ1-2; perhaps TRBD1 as D (5 bases). CDR1 and CDR2 from the germline V gene are LNHDA and SQIVND (reference sequence). Trimming removed 0 bases at V and 4 bases at J, with 18 bases between. The CDR3 has 17 residues. DNA of the CDR3: TGTGCCAGTAGTATAGAATTCAGCGGGGGAGGCTCCTATGGCTACACCTTC. This codes for CASSIEFSGGGSYGYTF.

The CDR3 sequence is CASSEVGVNEKLFF. The DNA for the CDR3 is TGTGCCAGCAGTGAAGTAGGGGTGAATGAAAAACTGTTTTTT. The V and J genes are TRBV6-1 and TRBJ1-4; perhaps TRBD1 as D (5 bases). Trimming took off 1 base at V and 5 bases at J, with 8 bases between the two ends. CDR1 is MNHNS, CDR2 SASEGT, per germline. The CDR3 totals 14 residues.

The chain couples TRBV19 to TRBJ1-5; D remains ambiguous. CDR1 and CDR2 from the germline V gene are LNHDA and SQIVND (reference sequence). This CDR3 has 14 residues. Trimming cost V 5 bases and J 4 bases, with 12 bases left between them. The CDR3 nucleotides read TGTGCCAGTAGTCCGGGTTCTGGGAATCAGCCCCAGCATTTT. Amino acid sequence: CASSPGSGNQPQHF.

The gene calls are TRBV4-1 and TRBJ2-3; TRBD2 aligns across 10 bases. Germline loops: CDR1 MGHRA, CDR2 YSYEKL. Trimming removed 6 bases from V and 5 bases from J; junction bases left unmatched: 8. The CDR3 is 15 amino acids. The CDR3 loop is CASSPSGRDRDTQYF. The CDR3 bases are TGCGCCAGCAGTCCGAGCGGGAGGGATCGAGATACGCAGTATTTT.